This T cell receptor beta chain originates from a study of long-term antiretroviral therapy in people with HIV. As for this clone: The antigen is undetermined.

Broader study findings: Controls exceeded HIV repertoires in CDR3 length range. Every time point showed a repertoire led by clones expanded before ART. Collection of the blood took place between about 2004 and 2018. The ART regimens in use then may have been less effective than current ones. Diversity increased after ART yet remained lower than in transplant donor controls.

immunoSEQ v3.0 was run at survey level. TCRdb's table, derived via immunoSEQ multiplex PCR, lists solely in-frame clones and lacks some. The sample lists almost 35,000 clones, about 88% seen once, with approximately 5% in the top ten. The CDR3 extends over 16 amino acids. Trimming stripped 1 base from V and 4 bases from J, with 15 bases between. The germline CDR1 and CDR2 sequences are MGHRA and YSYEKL. The clonotype was recovered from a woman aged 30 to 39 with HIV. The input for sequencing was unsorted PBMCs, taken just over 2.7 years before starting antiretroviral therapy. The chain is built from TRBV4-1 and TRBJ2-3; tentative D call: TRBD1 (6 bases). The CDR3 is CASSQATGLSADTQYF. The CDR3, as DNA: TGCGCCAGCAGCCAAGCCACAGGGTTATCGGCAGATACGCAGTATTTT.